This TCR beta chain originates from a study of long-term antiretroviral therapy in people with HIV (dated by TCRdb to between 2021 and 2022). A note on the overall study: The earliest samples were collected roughly a decade before the 2015 WHO recommendation for immediate ART, at a time when ART was usually postponed until CD4 counts fell. This retrospective serial study examined whether starting ART and sustained HIV suppression were associated with changes in the composition and diversity of the TRB repertoire in peripheral blood. A total of around 190 cryopreserved PBMC samples came from a few dozen adults with confirmed HIV infection and were collected serially over a mean of roughly 6 years (range 1-12). Of the 30 to 35 participants with HIV, some 12 were female. Test extractions of a monoclonal T-cell line alongside 30 to 35 polyclonal samples showed no cross-contamination during QIAcube processing. General findings and caveats noted by the study authors: Because pre-ART samples had limited cell numbers, profiling was done on unsorted PBMC rather than on sorted CD4+ and CD8+ T cells. A significant increase in TRB diversity was found to be associated with ART initiation, although TRB diversity was observed to remain significantly below that of transplant donor controls even after long-term ART. Owing to limited PBMC availability, only the TCR beta chain was sequenced, without alpha chain pairing. HIV repertoires had narrower CDR3 length ranges than controls, and the network structure suggested an antigen-experienced repertoire that shifted only slightly toward naive after ART. The samples were dated from about 2004 to 2017, and the ART regimens that were used may be less effective than current ART regimens. Inferences about post-ART repertoire changes were limited because no data were available on ART adherence, viral resistance or therapy changes. Expanded TRB clones identified before ART initiation dominated the repertoire at all time points, although this dominance fluctuated and declined in many PLHIV after ART.

Inclusion was restricted to participants for whom at least one PBMC sample before ART initiation and at least two post-ART samples were available. All participants with HIV were treated in the United States of America. Before DNA extraction, cryopreserved samples of 1-10 million PBMC were thawed and then washed. At the time of the earliest PBMC sample, participants with HIV were aged between about 20 and 55 years. PBMC samples from each participant spanned 1-4 timepoints before ART initiation and 2-8 timepoints after ART initiation, with a median of 7 samples. Serial HIV viral load, CD4+ T-cell count, ART history and demographic data were obtained for every participant. Genomic DNA was extracted from unsorted PBMC with a Qiagen kit on a QIAcube, processed in batches of 12 samples. Regarding this clone: Its antigen target is currently unknown. No much larger clone exists at a distance of one base, and base qualities are not known.

The immunoSEQ hsTCRB v3.0 assay was used at survey level resolution to sequence the TRB variable region. The target sequencing depth for TRB was 40,000-50,000 T-cell genomes per sample. TRB libraries were pooled and sequenced on an Illumina MiSeq using a v3 150-cycle kit. In the paper's pipeline: Repertoire analysis was run in R within a reproducible Nextflow workflow that covered QC, data transformation and analysis. Custom analyses were implemented in LymphoSeq2, an R package for AIRR-Seq data exploration. Several samples that yielded fewer than 5000 total TRB sequences were excluded, so that 188 HIV repertoires were analyzed. Among the approximately 180 retained HIV repertoires, some 57 were collected before ART initiation and about 130 were collected after ART initiation. Repertoires were downsampled to 5000 TRB nucleotide sequences, with summary statistics averaged over 100 downsampling iterations. The analysis kept only TRB sequences whose CDR3 regions were at least seven amino acids long. A Shannon entropy-derived clonality score and the Gini coefficient were used to measure diversity. Repertoire networks linked the top 5000 CDR3 amino acid sequences whenever two sequences differed by an edit distance of one. GLIPH2 predicted antigen specificity groups and MHC restriction for TRB CDR3 amino acid sequences. To flag known associations with CMV, EBV, HIV or tissue antigens, CDR3 amino acid sequences were compared against VDJdb and McPAS-TCR. Pre-ART, post-ART and control groups were compared with Wilcoxon signed-rank tests and Holm-Bonferroni correction. This immuneACCESS table, as held by TCRdb, lists in-frame sequences with V and J called but not all clones. Of the missing ones, under half trace to an unresolved V gene in checked studies; the others have no known cause. That table gives V, J and clone size, and the DNA gave D and trimming. This sample is represented by tens of thousands of clones; about 95% of them were singletons. The ten top clones hold less than 3.5% of the sample.

This sample comprised unsorted PBMCs, obtained 3.7 years after starting antiretroviral therapy. The sequence derives from a woman aged 50 to 60 with HIV.

The CDR3 loop reads CASSSRDRTEKLFF. The nucleotide sequence is TGTGCCAGCAGCTCCCGGGACAGGACTGAAAAACTGTTTTTT. The chain employs TRBV7-9 and TRBJ1-4; TRBD1 agrees with 8 junctional bases. The CDR3 measures 14 amino acids from cysteine to phenylalanine. The kept DNA is CDR3 alone, 42 bases in frame from the first base. Reading the germline V gene (reference sequence) gives CDR1 SEHNR and CDR2 FQNEAQ. After removal of 4 bases from V and 7 bases from J, the junction retains 5 bases not matched to a gene.